This TCR beta chain was recovered during a study of blood T cell repertoires in COVID-19. About the research overall: Samples representing acute and convalescent COVID-19 were sourced from the United States, Italy and Spain.

Germline values: CDR1 SNHLY, CDR2 FYNNEI. The ends lost 6 bases at V and 6 bases at J; junction bases unmatched: 8. CDR3 length equals 14 residues. Original methodology: Amplification of reference gene primers was used by the study to estimate nucleated cell counts. Repertoires were generated with immunoSEQ multiplex PCR, while TCRdb's copy carries only in-frame clones and drops some. The V and J calls and clone size come from that table; D and trimming were worked out from the DNA. The table records around 300,000 clones, under 90% of them present only once. The rearrangement joins TRBV2 to TRBJ2-7, with 10 positions matching TRBD1. Specimen: peripheral blood. This clonotype was sampled from a woman aged 40 to 50 who had recovered from COVID-19. As DNA, the CDR3 is TGTGCCAGCAGCGACGGGACAGGGGTTGGCGAGCAGTACTTC. This gives the protein CASSDGTGVGEQYF.